One and the same sample provided the 2 T cell receptor beta chains below, sequenced in a study of blood T cell repertoires in COVID-19. The method was immunoSEQ multiplex PCR; TCRdb's version includes in-frame clones alone and lacks a portion of them. The profile shows 150,000 to 200,000 clones, approximately 88% of them singletons. Material: peripheral blood. All receptors derive from a woman in her 40s with COVID-19, enrolled during active disease.

The chain joins TRBV9 to TRBJ1-6; D is unresolved. This CDR3 region has 15 residues. V lost 4 bases to trimming and J lost 5 bases, with 13 bases between them. The germline V gene has CDR1 SGDLS and CDR2 YYNGEE. The CDR3 loop reads CASSPQAPNNSPLHF. CDR3 DNA sequence: TGTGCCAGCAGCCCCCAGGCCCCAAATAATTCACCCCTCCACTTT.

The rearrangement uses TRBV19 and TRBJ2-1; D gene unclear. Looked up from germline, CDR1 is LNHDA and CDR2 is SQIVND (reference sequence). V lost 1 base, J lost 0 bases, and 7 bases lay in between. The CDR3 runs 15 residues. CDR3 protein: CASSIASSSYNEQFF. The CDR3 nucleotides are TGTGCCAGTAGTATAGCGAGTTCCTCCTACAATGAGCAGTTCTTC.